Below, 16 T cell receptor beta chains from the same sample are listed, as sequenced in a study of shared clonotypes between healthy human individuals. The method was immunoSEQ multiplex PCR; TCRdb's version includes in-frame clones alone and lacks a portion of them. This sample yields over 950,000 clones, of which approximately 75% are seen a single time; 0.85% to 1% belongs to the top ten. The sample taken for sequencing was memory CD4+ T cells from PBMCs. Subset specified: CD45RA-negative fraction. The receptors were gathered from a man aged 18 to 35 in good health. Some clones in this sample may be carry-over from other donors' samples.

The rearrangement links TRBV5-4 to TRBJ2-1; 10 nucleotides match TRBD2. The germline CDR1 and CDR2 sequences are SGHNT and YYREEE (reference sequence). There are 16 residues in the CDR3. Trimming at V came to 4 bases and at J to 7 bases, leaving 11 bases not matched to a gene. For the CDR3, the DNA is TGTGCCAGCAGCCACCGGCTAGCGGGAGAGACTAATGAGCAGTTCTTC. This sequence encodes CASSHRLAGETNEQFF.

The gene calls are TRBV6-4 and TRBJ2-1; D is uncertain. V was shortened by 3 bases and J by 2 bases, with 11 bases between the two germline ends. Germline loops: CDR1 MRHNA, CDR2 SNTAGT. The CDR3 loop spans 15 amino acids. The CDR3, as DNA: TGTGCCAGCAGTGAGGGGTTAGGCCCCTACAATGAGCAGTTCTTC. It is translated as CASSEGLGPYNEQFF.

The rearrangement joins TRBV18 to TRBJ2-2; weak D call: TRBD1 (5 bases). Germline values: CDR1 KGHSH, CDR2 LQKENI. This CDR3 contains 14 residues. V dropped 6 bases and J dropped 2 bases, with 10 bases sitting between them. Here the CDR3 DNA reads TGTGCCAGCTCCTCGACAGCCAACACCGGGGAGCTGTTTTTT. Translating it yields CASSSTANTGELFF.

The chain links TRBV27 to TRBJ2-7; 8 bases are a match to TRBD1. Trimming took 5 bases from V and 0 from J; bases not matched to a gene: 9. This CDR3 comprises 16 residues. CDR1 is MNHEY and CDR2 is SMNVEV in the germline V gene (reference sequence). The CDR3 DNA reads TGTGCCAGCAGTCCCGCCCGGACAGGGAACTCCTACGAGCAGTACTTC. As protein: CASSPARTGNSYEQYF.

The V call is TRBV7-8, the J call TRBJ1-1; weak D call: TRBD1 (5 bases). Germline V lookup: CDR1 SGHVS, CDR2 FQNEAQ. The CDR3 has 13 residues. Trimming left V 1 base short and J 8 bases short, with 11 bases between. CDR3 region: CASSLDGAGEAFF. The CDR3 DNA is TGTGCCAGCAGCTTAGACGGGGCGGGAGAAGCTTTCTTT. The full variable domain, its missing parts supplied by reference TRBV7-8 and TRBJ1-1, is GAGVSQSPRYKVAKRGQDVALRCDPISGHVSLFWYQQALGQGPEFLTYFQNEAQLDKSGLPSDRFFAERPEGSVSTLKIQRTQQEDSAVYLCASSLDGAGEAFFGQGTRLTVV.

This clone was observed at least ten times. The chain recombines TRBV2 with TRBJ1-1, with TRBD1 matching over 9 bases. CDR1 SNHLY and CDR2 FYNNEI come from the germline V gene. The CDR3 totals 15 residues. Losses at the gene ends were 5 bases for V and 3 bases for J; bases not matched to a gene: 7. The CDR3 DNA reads TGTGCCAGCAGTTTTACAGGGGGCGCGGACACTGAAGCTTTCTTT. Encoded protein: CASSFTGGADTEAFF.

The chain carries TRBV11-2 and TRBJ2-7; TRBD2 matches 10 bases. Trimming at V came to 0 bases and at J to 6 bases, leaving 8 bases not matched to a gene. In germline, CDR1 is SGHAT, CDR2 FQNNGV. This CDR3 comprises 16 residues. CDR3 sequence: CASSLDLRLAGVEQYF. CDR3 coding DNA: TGTGCCAGCAGCTTAGATTTAAGGCTAGCGGGAGTCGAGCAGTACTTC.

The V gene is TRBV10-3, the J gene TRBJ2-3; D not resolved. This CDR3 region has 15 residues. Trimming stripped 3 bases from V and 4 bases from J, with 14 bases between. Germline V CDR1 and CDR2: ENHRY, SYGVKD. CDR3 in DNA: TGTGCCATCAGTGATCCAAATGGAAGTCCAGATACGCAGTATTTT. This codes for CAISDPNGSPDTQYF.

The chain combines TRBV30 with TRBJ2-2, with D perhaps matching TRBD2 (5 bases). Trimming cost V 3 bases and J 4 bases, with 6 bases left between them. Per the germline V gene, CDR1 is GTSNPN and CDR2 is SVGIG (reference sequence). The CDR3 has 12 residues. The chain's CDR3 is CAWSEGTGELFF. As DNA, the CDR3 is TGTGCCTGGAGCGAGGGCACCGGGGAGCTGTTTTTT.

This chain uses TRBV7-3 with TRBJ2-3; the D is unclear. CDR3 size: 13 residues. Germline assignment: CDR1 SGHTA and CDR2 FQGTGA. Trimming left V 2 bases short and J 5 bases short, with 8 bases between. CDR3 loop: CASSLGREDTQYF. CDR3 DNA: TGTGCCAGCAGCTTAGGAAGGGAAGATACGCAGTATTTT.

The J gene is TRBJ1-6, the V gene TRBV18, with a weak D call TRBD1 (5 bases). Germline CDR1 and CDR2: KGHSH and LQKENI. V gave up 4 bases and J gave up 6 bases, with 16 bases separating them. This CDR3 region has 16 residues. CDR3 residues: CASSLDRTPGNSPLHF. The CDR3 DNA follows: TGTGCCAGCTCACTCGACAGAACTCCGGGTAATTCACCCCTCCACTTT.

The CDR3 sequence is CASGSSGRARADTQYF. The CDR3 DNA reads TGTGCCAGCGGGTCTAGCGGGAGGGCCCGGGCAGATACGCAGTATTTT. V and J are TRBV28 and TRBJ2-3; 12 nucleotides match TRBD2. Per germline, CDR1 MDHEN and CDR2 SYDVKM. The CDR3 has 16 amino acids. Trimming removed 8 bases from V and 4 bases from J; junction bases left unmatched: 10.

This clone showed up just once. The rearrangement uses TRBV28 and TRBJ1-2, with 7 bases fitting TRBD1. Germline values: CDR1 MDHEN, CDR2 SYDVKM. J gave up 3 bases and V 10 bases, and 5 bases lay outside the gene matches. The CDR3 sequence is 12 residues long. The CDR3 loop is CATTDRYYGYTF. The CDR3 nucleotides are TGTGCCACCACGGACAGGTACTATGGCTACACCTTC.

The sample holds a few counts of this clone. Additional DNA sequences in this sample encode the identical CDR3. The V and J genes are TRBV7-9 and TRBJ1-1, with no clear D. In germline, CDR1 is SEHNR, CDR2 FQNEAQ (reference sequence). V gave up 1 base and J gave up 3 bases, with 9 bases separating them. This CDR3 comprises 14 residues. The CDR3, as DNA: TGTGCCAGCAGCTTAGGGGTTTACTACACTGAAGCTTTCTTT. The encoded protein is CASSLGVYYTEAFF.

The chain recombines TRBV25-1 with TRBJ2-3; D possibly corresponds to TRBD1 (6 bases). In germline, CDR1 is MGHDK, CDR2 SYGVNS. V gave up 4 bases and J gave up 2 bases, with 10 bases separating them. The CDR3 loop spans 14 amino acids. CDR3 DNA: TGTGCCAGCAGTGCTGACAGGTCCACAGATACGCAGTATTTT. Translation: CASSADRSTDTQYF.

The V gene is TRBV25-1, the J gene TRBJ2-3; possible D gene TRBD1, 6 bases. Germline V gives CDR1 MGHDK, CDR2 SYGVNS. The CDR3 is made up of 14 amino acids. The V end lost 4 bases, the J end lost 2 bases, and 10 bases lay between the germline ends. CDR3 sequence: CASSVGQPTDTQYF. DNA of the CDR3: TGTGCCAGCAGTGTCGGACAGCCCACAGATACGCAGTATTTT.